This TCR beta chain emerged from a study of blood T cell repertoires in COVID-19. Trimming took off 5 bases at V and 6 bases at J, with 16 bases between the two ends. CDR1 is SGHTA, CDR2 FQGTGA, per germline. The CDR3 is made up of 15 amino acids. TCRdb's copy holds only in-frame clones and misses some; the assay was immunoSEQ multiplex PCR. The table includes around 450,000 clones, 90% detected once. The clonotype originates from a man aged 18 to 29 who had recovered from COVID-19. The genes are TRBV7-3 and TRBJ2-2, with D perhaps TRBD1 (6 bases). The material sequenced was PBMCs or T cells enriched from blood (not recorded which). In DNA form, the CDR3 reads TGTGCCAGCAGCCAGAGTGGACAGAGAGCCGGGGAGCTGTTTTTT. It is translated as CASSQSGQRAGELFF.